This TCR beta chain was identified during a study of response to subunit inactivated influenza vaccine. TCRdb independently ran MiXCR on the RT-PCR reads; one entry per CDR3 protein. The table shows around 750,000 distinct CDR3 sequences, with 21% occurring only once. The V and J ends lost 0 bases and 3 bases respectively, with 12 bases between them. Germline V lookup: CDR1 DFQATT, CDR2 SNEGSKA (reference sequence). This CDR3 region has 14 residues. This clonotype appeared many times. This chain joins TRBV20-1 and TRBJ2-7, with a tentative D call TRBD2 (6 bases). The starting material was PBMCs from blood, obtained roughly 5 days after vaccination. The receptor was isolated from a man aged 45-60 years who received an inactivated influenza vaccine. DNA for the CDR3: TGCAGTGCTAGAGATCAAGGAGGGCACTACGAGCAGTACTTC. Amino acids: CSARDQGGHYEQYF.